This T cell receptor (beta chain) was obtained from a study of cytomegalovirus exposure and HLA in healthy donors. General study points: The authors assumed roughly uniform sequencing depth across donors for presence/absence analyses.

A note on this clone: The antigen remains undetermined. The junction shows a germline mismatch at one end, possibly a read error.

PCR involved 60 Vbeta and 13 Jbeta primers. Produced via immunoSEQ multiplex PCR; TCRdb's table is partial and in-frame only. The table records approximately 190,000 clones, roughly 80% of them present only once. The CDR3 spans 15 residues. Germline loops: CDR1 SSHAT, CDR2 FNYEAQ (reference sequence). The specimen was PBMCs. The rearrangement uses TRBV7-7 and TRBJ2-7; TRBD1 agrees at 7 bases. The source of this sequence is a man aged 35 to 55 in good health and CMV-seropositive. CDR3 sequence: CASSPSAGGSYEQYF. CDR3 nucleotide sequence: TGTGCTAGCAGCCCCAGTGCAGGGGGATCGTACGAGCAGTACTTC.